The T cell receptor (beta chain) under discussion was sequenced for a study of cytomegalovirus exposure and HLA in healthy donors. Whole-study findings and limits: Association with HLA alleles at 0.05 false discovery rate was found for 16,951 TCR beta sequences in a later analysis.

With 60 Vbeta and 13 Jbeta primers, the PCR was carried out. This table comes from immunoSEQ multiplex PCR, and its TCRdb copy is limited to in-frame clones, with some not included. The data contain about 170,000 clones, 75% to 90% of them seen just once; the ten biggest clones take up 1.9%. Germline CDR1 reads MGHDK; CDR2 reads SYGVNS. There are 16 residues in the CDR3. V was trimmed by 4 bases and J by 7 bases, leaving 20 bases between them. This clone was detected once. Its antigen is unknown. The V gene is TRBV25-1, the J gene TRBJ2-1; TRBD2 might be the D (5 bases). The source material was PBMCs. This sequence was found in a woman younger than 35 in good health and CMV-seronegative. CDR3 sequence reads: CASSGILVPQRNEQFF. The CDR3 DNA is TGTGCCAGCAGTGGGATACTAGTACCCCAGAGGAATGAGCAGTTCTTC.